The rows below give T cell receptor beta chains drawn from one sample of a study of CD8 T cells in ankylosing spondylitis. TCRdb re-analysed the 5' RACE reads in MiXCR, keeping a single row per CDR3 protein. The sample has under 200,000 distinct CDR3 sequences, more than 9% seen once. Sequenced: blood, either unsorted or a sorted T cell fraction (not recorded which). These receptors originate from a male donor with ankylosing spondylitis or in good health (not recorded which). Each CDR3 is given with its conserved first and last residue. D genes are given only for firm matches. Part of the rows lack a size; the others show once, few, many or a class for expanded clones.

clone size: many; J gene: TRBJ2-1; V gene: TRBV12-3/TRBV12-4; D gene: -; CDR3 protein: CASSFPEGVAYNEQFF; CDR3 DNA: TGTGCCAGCAGTTTCCCGGAAGGGGTGGCCTACAATGAGCAGTTCTTC
clone size: few; J gene: TRBJ2-7; V gene: TRBV19; D gene: -; CDR3 protein: CASSARTEAYEQYF; CDR3 DNA: TGTGCCAGTAGCGCCCGGACGGAGGCCTACGAGCAGTACTTC
clone size: many; J gene: TRBJ2-1; V gene: TRBV12-3/TRBV12-4; D gene: TRBD1; CDR3 protein: CASSSHVGTGRSNEQFF; CDR3 DNA: TGTGCCAGCAGTTCACACGTCGGGACAGGGAGGAGCAATGAGCAGTTCTTC
clone size: few; J gene: TRBJ2-2; V gene: TRBV6-5; D gene: -; CDR3 protein: CASSYSLAGSRTGELFF; CDR3 DNA: TGTGCCAGCAGTTACTCGTTAGCAGGCTCGCGCACCGGGGAGCTGTTTTTT
clone size: many; J gene: TRBJ2-3; V gene: TRBV5-5; D gene: -; CDR3 protein: CASSLRSEADTQYF; CDR3 DNA: TGTGCCAGCAGCTTGAGAAGCGAGGCAGATACGCAGTATTTT
clone size: -; J gene: TRBJ2-7; V gene: TRBV11-3; D gene: -; CDR3 protein: CASSPIREAYEQYF; CDR3 DNA: TGTGCCAGCAGCCCCATCCGTGAGGCCTACGAGCAGTACTTC
clone size: -; J gene: TRBJ1-3; V gene: TRBV11-3; D gene: -; CDR3 protein: CASSPFGQGSFGNTIYF; CDR3 DNA: TGTGCCAGCAGCCCCTTCGGGCAGGGGTCCTTTGGAAACACCATATATTTT
clone size: many; J gene: TRBJ2-1; V gene: TRBV3-1; D gene: -; CDR3 protein: CASSQLGLSSSYNEQFF; CDR3 DNA: TGTGCCAGCAGCCAACTGGGACTTTCCAGCTCCTACAATGAGCAGTTCTTC
clone size: many; J gene: TRBJ1-1; V gene: TRBV5-1; D gene: -; CDR3 protein: CASRSRQNTEAFF; CDR3 DNA: TGCGCCAGCAGATCCCGACAGAACACTGAAGCTTTCTTT
clone size: many; J gene: TRBJ2-7; V gene: TRBV14; D gene: -; CDR3 protein: CASSHENYEQYF; CDR3 DNA: TGTGCCAGCAGCCACGAGAACTACGAGCAGTACTTC
clone size: many; J gene: TRBJ2-5; V gene: TRBV6-1; D gene: TRBD2; CDR3 protein: CASSKGLARRETQYF; CDR3 DNA: TGTGCCAGCAGTAAAGGACTAGCGCGGAGAGAGACCCAGTACTTC
clone size: many; J gene: TRBJ2-7; V gene: TRBV7-2; D gene: -; CDR3 protein: CASSLYAISSGWEQYF; CDR3 DNA: TGTGCCAGCAGCTTATACGCAATCTCTTCAGGATGGGAGCAGTACTTC
clone size: many; J gene: TRBJ2-1; V gene: TRBV4-3; D gene: -; CDR3 protein: CASSQGSMANEQFF; CDR3 DNA: TGCGCCAGCAGCCAAGGGTCCATGGCCAATGAGCAGTTCTTC
clone size: many; J gene: TRBJ2-1; V gene: TRBV12-3/TRBV12-4; D gene: -; CDR3 protein: CASSPRDGHNEQFF; CDR3 DNA: TGTGCCAGCAGTCCCCGGGACGGACACAATGAGCAGTTCTTC
clone size: few; J gene: TRBJ2-3; V gene: TRBV4-3; D gene: -; CDR3 protein: CASSQWQGFTDTQYF; CDR3 DNA: TGCGCCAGCAGCCAATGGCAGGGGTTCACAGATACGCAGTATTTT
clone size: few; J gene: TRBJ2-2; V gene: TRBV28; D gene: -; CDR3 protein: CASSPRASPFGELFF; CDR3 DNA: TGTGCCAGCAGCCCCCGGGCCTCCCCTTTCGGGGAGCTGTTTTTT
clone size: many; J gene: TRBJ2-1; V gene: TRBV29-1; D gene: TRBD1; CDR3 protein: CSARQGLGDPLFF; CDR3 DNA: TGCAGCGCTAGACAGGGTCTAGGGGACCCCTTATTCTTC